The 28 T cell receptor beta chains in this list originate from one sample, sequenced in a study of cytomegalovirus exposure and HLA in healthy donors. Sequenced by immunoSEQ multiplex PCR; TCRdb stores in-frame clones only, minus some. The profile shows a few hundred thousand clones, approximately 80% of them singletons. The sample was PBMCs. Receptors were obtained from a woman between 25 and 40 years old in good health and CMV-seropositive.

The chain has TRBV4-1 and TRBJ2-5, with D perhaps TRBD2 (7 bases). There are 13 residues in the CDR3. Per germline, CDR1 MGHRA and CDR2 YSYEKL. Trimming left V 5 bases short and J 5 bases short, with 12 bases between. CDR3 coding DNA: TGCGCCAGCAGCAGGGGGGGCGCCGAGACCCAGTACTTC. Protein product: CASSRGGAETQYF.

The rearrangement links TRBV19 to TRBJ2-7; 12 bases agree with TRBD1. The V gene's germline CDR1 is LNHDA and CDR2 SQIVND (reference sequence). This CDR3 is built from 16 residues. Losses at the gene ends were 5 bases for V and 7 bases for J; bases not matched to a gene: 12. The CDR3 here is CASSDRDRGLSREQYF. The DNA of the CDR3 is TGTGCCAGTAGTGATAGGGACAGGGGGCTGTCGCGGGAGCAGTACTTC.

The chain is built from TRBV7-3 and TRBJ2-3; TRBD2 matches at 9 bases. Trimming cost V 4 bases and J 4 bases; bases outside gene matches: 9. The CDR3 loop spans 16 amino acids. CDR1 and CDR2 from the germline V gene are SGHTA and FQGTGA. The CDR3 spells CASSSYLSGSADTQYF. The CDR3 nucleotides read TGTGCCAGCAGCTCCTATCTTAGCGGGAGTGCAGATACGCAGTATTTT.

This clone was detected once. Other DNA sequences from this sample encode an identical CDR3 as well. The chain joins TRBV19 to TRBJ2-2; 7 positions match TRBD1. This CDR3 comprises 15 residues. Losses at the gene ends were 1 base for V and 4 bases for J; bases not matched to a gene: 3. CDR1 and CDR2 (germline): LNHDA, SQIVND (reference sequence). Here the CDR3 reads CASSIVTGSTGELFF. In DNA form, the CDR3 reads TGTGCCAGTAGTATAGTGACAGGGAGCACCGGGGAGCTGTTTTTT.

The chain employs TRBV4-1 and TRBJ2-5; no definite D call. Germline lookup yields CDR1 MGHRA and CDR2 YSYEKL. This CDR3 spans 14 amino acids. V lost 0 bases to trimming and J lost 7 bases, with 12 bases between them. The CDR3 reads CASSQEGWRWTQYF. Here the CDR3 DNA reads TGCGCCAGCAGCCAAGAGGGATGGCGCTGGACCCAGTACTTC.

Here the CDR3 DNA reads TGTGCCAGTAGTATAGGACAGAGCAATCAGCCCCAGCATTTT. Residues: CASSIGQSNQPQHF. The V call is TRBV19, the J call TRBJ1-5; D perhaps matches TRBD1 (5 bases). CDR1 and CDR2 (germline): LNHDA, SQIVND (reference sequence). The germline V and J ends were trimmed by 1 base and 1 base, with 5 bases remaining between them. CDR3 size: 14 residues.

This clone turned up a few times. This chain uses TRBV7-9 with TRBJ2-1; D gene ambiguous. Germline V gene lookup returns CDR1 SEHNR and CDR2 FQNEAQ (reference sequence). Trimming shortened V by 1 base and J by 6 bases, and 7 bases separated the two germline ends. CDR3 length equals 13 residues. CDR3 nucleotide sequence: TGTGCCAGCAGCTTAGAAGGGTCCAATGAGCAGTTCTTC. Translation gives CASSLEGSNEQFF.

This chain joins TRBV6-5 and TRBJ1-3; D may be TRBD1 (6 bases). This CDR3 is built from 12 residues. The V end lost 7 bases, the J end lost 4 bases, and 8 bases lay between the germline ends. Germline values: CDR1 MNHEY, CDR2 SVGAGI. CDR3 nucleotide sequence: TGTGCCAGCAAACAGGGAGGAAACACCATATATTTT. Its protein product is CASKQGGNTIYF.

Concerning this clone itself: At one end, the junction sequence differs from germline, possibly due to a read error. The V call is TRBV7-7, the J call TRBJ2-7; D is perhaps TRBD1 (5 bases). CDR3 length: 13 amino acids. CDR1 and CDR2 (germline): SSHAT, FNYEAQ (reference sequence). The CDR3 DNA sequence: TGTGCTAGCAGCTTATCCAGGGCCGACGAGCAGTACTTC. Protein product: CASSLSRADEQYF.

The J gene is TRBJ2-3, the V gene TRBV25-1; TRBD2 matches at 7 bases. CDR3 length equals 14 residues. V was pared by 2 bases and J by 5 bases, with 4 bases of the junction left unmatched. From germline, CDR1 is MGHDK and CDR2 SYGVNS. CDR3 residues: CASSERAGVDTQYF. For the CDR3, the DNA is TGTGCCAGCAGTGAAAGGGCGGGAGTAGATACGCAGTATTTT.

The V gene is TRBV30, the J gene TRBJ2-1, with D unresolved. Looked up from germline, CDR1 is GTSNPN and CDR2 is SVGIG (reference sequence). There are 14 residues in the CDR3. The germline V and J ends were trimmed by 0 bases and 3 bases, with 9 bases remaining between them. In DNA, the CDR3 is TGTGCCTGGAGTGTACACTCTGTCTACAATGAGCAGTTCTTC. Residues: CAWSVHSVYNEQFF. The full variable domain, in which reference TRBV30 and TRBJ2-1 provide the parts outside the CDR3, is SQTIHQWPATLVQPVGSPLSLECTVEGTSNPNLYWYRQAAGRGLQLLFYSVGIGQISSEVPQNLSASRPQDRQFILSSKKLLLSDSGFYLCAWSVHSVYNEQFFGPGTRLTVL.

V is TRBV9 and J is TRBJ2-1; possibly TRBD2 for D (6 bases). Germline CDR1 SGDLS, CDR2 YYNGEE. This CDR3 has 15 amino acids. The ends were cut back, 2 bases at V and 3 bases at J, with 12 bases in the middle. The DNA of the CDR3 is TGTGCCAGCAGCGTTGACGGGAGCCTCTACAATGAGCAGTTCTTC. Residues: CASSVDGSLYNEQFF.

V is TRBV11-2 and J is TRBJ2-7; TRBD1 might be the D (6 bases). This CDR3 region has 16 residues. The germline V and J ends were trimmed by 5 bases and 2 bases, with 19 bases remaining between them. Germline V gene sequence: CDR1 SGHAT, CDR2 FQNNGV. The CDR3 nucleotides read TGTGCCAGCAGCCCAAGCGCAGGGGAAGGGCCCTACGAGCAGTACTTC. Translation: CASSPSAGEGPYEQYF.

The V and J genes are TRBV30 and TRBJ2-1; 13 bases agree with TRBD2. The CDR3 contains 18 residues. Germline lookup yields CDR1 GTSNPN and CDR2 SVGIG (reference sequence). J was trimmed by 4 bases and V by 2 bases; bases with no gene match: 11. CDR3 in amino acids: CAWSYHWGTSGTYNEQFF. The CDR3 nucleotides read TGTGCCTGGAGTTACCACTGGGGGACTAGCGGGACATACAATGAGCAGTTCTTC.

The rearrangement uses TRBV6-5 and TRBJ2-5, with D perhaps being TRBD1 or TRBD2 (5 bases each). Germline V gene sequence: CDR1 MNHEY, CDR2 SVGAGI. This CDR3 contains 14 residues. Trimming removed 5 bases from V and 2 bases from J, with 12 bases in between. The CDR3: CASSDYRQQETQYF. DNA for the CDR3: TGTGCCAGCAGTGACTACCGACAGCAAGAGACCCAGTACTTC.

This clone appeared once. The chain employs TRBV6-5 and TRBJ1-1, with D uncertain. Deletions cut 6 bases from V and 2 bases from J, with 10 bases between. The CDR3 runs 13 residues. The germline gives CDR1 MNHEY, CDR2 SVGAGI. CDR3 sequence reads: CASRERINTEAFF. The DNA for the CDR3 is TGTGCCAGCAGGGAGAGAATTAACACTGAAGCTTTCTTT.

The chain employs TRBV7-2 and TRBJ2-7; 8 bases fit TRBD2. The CDR3 is 15 residues long. J gave up 5 bases and V 1 base, and 7 bases lay outside the gene matches. Germline lookup yields CDR1 SGHTA and CDR2 FQGNSA. CDR3 DNA: TGTGCCAGCAGCTTAGTTGGCGGGAGGCGCGACGAGCAGTACTTC. Translating gives CASSLVGGRRDEQYF.

The chain is built from TRBV28 and TRBJ1-2; no clear D. The CDR3 is made up of 13 amino acids. V dropped 3 bases and J dropped 1 base, with 6 bases sitting between them. Per the germline V gene, CDR1 is MDHEN and CDR2 is SYDVKM. DNA of the CDR3: TGTGCCAGCAGTTTGGCCGGTAACTATGGCTACACCTTC. Protein sequence: CASSLAGNYGYTF.

This chain links TRBV27 with TRBJ2-3; TRBD2 matches 14 bases. Germline trimming cut 6 bases from V and 3 bases from J; bases unmatched to any gene: 14. CDR1 and CDR2 from the germline V gene are MNHEY and SMNVEV (reference sequence). This CDR3 region has 19 residues. The CDR3 region is CASSQGLAGDPYGTDTQYF. The CDR3 DNA is TGTGCCAGCAGCCAGGGACTAGCGGGAGATCCGTATGGGACAGATACGCAGTATTTT.

This clone was picked up one time. This chain uses TRBV7-8 with TRBJ2-5; 12 positions agree with TRBD1. From germline, CDR1 is SGHVS and CDR2 FQNEAQ. The CDR3 runs to 15 residues. Trimming cost V 5 bases and J 4 bases; bases outside gene matches: 5. CDR3 DNA sequence: TGTGCCAGCAGCCCCGGGACAGGGGGCGCAGAGACCCAGTACTTC. Translated: CASSPGTGGAETQYF.

The chain carries TRBV28 and TRBJ1-2, with 9 bases lining up with TRBD1. V gave up 8 bases and J gave up 8 bases; unmatched junction bases: 12. The CDR3 length is 14 residues. CDR1 is MDHEN and CDR2 is SYDVKM in the germline V gene. The CDR3: CASGLRDRARGYTF. CDR3 DNA: TGTGCCAGCGGGCTCCGGGACAGGGCGAGAGGCTACACCTTC.

This clone has just one count. V is TRBV6-1 and J is TRBJ1-1; possibly TRBD1 for D (6 bases). The CDR3 is made up of 14 amino acids. The germline V gene encodes CDR1 MNHNS and CDR2 SASEGT. V was trimmed by 8 bases and J by 1 base, leaving 14 bases between them. This chain's CDR3 is CASSLHRANTEAFF. CDR3 nucleotides: TGTGCCAGCTCCCTTCACAGGGCGAACACTGAAGCTTTCTTT.

The chain is built from TRBV2 and TRBJ1-2; 10 nucleotides line up with TRBD1. This CDR3 has 14 amino acids. Germline lookup yields CDR1 SNHLY and CDR2 FYNNEI. V lost 4 bases, J lost 4 bases, and 3 bases stayed unmatched. In DNA, the CDR3 is TGTGCCAGCAGTGGGAGGACAGGGGGCTATGGCTACACCTTC. This sequence encodes CASSGRTGGYGYTF.

This clone was observed a single time. This rearrangement joins TRBV9 to TRBJ1-3; no definite D call. Trimming removed 3 bases at V and 0 bases at J, with 10 bases between. Germline assignment: CDR1 SGDLS and CDR2 YYNGEE. This CDR3 is built from 15 residues. The CDR3: CASSAQALSGNTIYF. CDR3 DNA sequence: TGTGCCAGCAGCGCTCAAGCACTCTCTGGAAACACCATATATTTT.

A note on this clone: The sample holds other DNA sequences that translate to the same CDR3. The chain's CDR3 is CASSLTNYGYTF. In DNA form, the CDR3 reads TGCGCCAGCAGCTTAACAAACTATGGCTACACCTTC. The rearrangement uses TRBV5-1 and TRBJ1-2; D is undetermined. The CDR3 spans 12 residues. From germline, CDR1 is SGHRS and CDR2 YFSETQ. V was pared by 2 bases and J by 2 bases, with 4 bases between.

This chain connects TRBV4-1 to TRBJ2-1, with D unclear. V was trimmed by 1 base and J by 8 bases, leaving 15 bases between them. The CDR3 is 15 amino acids. Germline-derived CDR1 and CDR2 are MGHRA and YSYEKL. In DNA, the CDR3 is TGCGCCAGCAGCCAAGGAGGTCTCCTTTGGGATGAGCAGTTCTTC. Translated, it gives CASSQGGLLWDEQFF.

This clone has a handful of counts. This chain joins TRBV28 and TRBJ2-1, with TRBD2 matching over 11 bases. The CDR3 has 15 residues. V was pared by 7 bases and J by 13 bases, with 15 bases of the junction left unmatched. In germline, CDR1 is MDHEN, CDR2 SYDVKM. CDR3 DNA: TGTGCCAGCATTCTAACTAGCGGGAGTGGTGGGGGCCAGTTCTTC. Its protein product is CASILTSGSGGGQFF.

V gene TRBV9 combines with J gene TRBJ1-3, with D possibly matching TRBD1 (5 bases). CDR1 and CDR2 from the germline V gene are SGDLS and YYNGEE. Trimming stripped 4 bases from V and 2 bases from J, with 16 bases between. This CDR3 is built from 16 residues. CDR3 DNA: TGTGCCAGCAGCCCCCGGGAGGGGATGGCTGGAAACACCATATATTTT. This sequence encodes CASSPREGMAGNTIYF.